This TCR beta chain was documented in a study of blood T cell repertoires in COVID-19. Study-level background: Samples of COVID-19 (acute and convalescent) were obtained from the United States, Italy and Spain. Sources were T cells, B-cell-depleted T cells, or PBMCs; the material itself was cDNA or gDNA.

As processed by the authors: Amplification of reference gene primers provided the estimated nucleated cell counts. Method: immunoSEQ multiplex PCR; TCRdb's copy keeps in-frame clones and lacks some. V and J calls plus clone size are reproduced from that table; the DNA served to infer D and trimming. Of approximately 140,000 clones listed, around 80% are singletons. The specimen was peripheral blood. The receptor was isolated from a human donor with acute or convalescent COVID-19. The donor label of this sample is uncertain.

Here the CDR3 DNA reads TGCGCCAGCAGCTTGGCCGGGACTAGCGGGTCCGACGATGAGCAGTTCTTC. Amino acid sequence: CASSLAGTSGSDDEQFF. The genes are TRBV5-1 and TRBJ2-1; 12 nucleotides line up with TRBD2. The germline gives CDR1 SGHRS, CDR2 YFSETQ. V shed 0 bases and J 8 bases; nucleotides not matched to a gene: 9. The CDR3 consists of 17 residues. Complete variable domain (other parts from reference TRBV5-1 and TRBJ2-1): KAGVTQTPRYLIKTRGQQVTLSCSPISGHRSVSWYQQTPGQGLQFLFEYFSETQRNKGNFPGRFSGRQFSNSRSEMNVSTLELGDSALYLCASSLAGTSGSDDEQFFGPGTRLTVL.